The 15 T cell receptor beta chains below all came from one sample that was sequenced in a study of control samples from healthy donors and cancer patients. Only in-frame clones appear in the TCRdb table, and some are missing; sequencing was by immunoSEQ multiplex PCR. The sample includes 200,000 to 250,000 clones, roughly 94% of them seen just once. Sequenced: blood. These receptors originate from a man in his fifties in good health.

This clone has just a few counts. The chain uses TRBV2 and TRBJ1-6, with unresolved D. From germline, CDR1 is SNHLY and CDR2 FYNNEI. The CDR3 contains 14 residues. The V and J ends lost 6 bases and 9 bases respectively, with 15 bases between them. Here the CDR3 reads CASRPPYPGSPLHF. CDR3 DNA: TGTGCCAGCAGACCACCTTATCCGGGTTCACCCCTCCACTTT. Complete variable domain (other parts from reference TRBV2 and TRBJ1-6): EPEVTQTPSHQVTQMGQEVILRCVPISNHLYFYWYRQILGQKVEFLVSFYNNEISEKSEIFDDQFSVERPDGSNFTLKIRSTKLEDSAMYFCASRPPYPGSPLHFGNGTRLTVT.

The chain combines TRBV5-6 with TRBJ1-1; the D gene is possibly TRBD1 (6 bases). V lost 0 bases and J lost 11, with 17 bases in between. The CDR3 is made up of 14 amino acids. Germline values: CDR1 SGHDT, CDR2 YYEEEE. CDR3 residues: CASSLVSGQGLAFF. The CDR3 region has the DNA TGTGCCAGCAGCTTGGTCAGTGGGCAGGGGTTGGCTTTCTTT.

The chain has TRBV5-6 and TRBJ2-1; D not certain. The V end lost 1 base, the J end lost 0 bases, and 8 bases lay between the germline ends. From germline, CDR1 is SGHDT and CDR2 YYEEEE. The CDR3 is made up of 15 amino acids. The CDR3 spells CASSLSSSSYNEQFF. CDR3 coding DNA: TGTGCCAGCAGCTTGAGCAGCAGCTCCTACAATGAGCAGTTCTTC.

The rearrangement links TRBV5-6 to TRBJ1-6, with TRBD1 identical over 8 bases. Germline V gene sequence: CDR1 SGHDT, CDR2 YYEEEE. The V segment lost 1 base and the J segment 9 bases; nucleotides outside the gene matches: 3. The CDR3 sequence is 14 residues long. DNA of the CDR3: TGTGCCAGCAGCTTGAGACAGGGGACTTCACCCCTCCACTTT. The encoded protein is CASSLRQGTSPLHF.

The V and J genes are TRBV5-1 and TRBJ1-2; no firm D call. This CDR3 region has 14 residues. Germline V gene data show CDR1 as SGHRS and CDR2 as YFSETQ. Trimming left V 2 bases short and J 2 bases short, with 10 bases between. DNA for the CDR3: TGCGCCAGCAGCTTTTACGGCGCCAACTATGGCTACACCTTC. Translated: CASSFYGANYGYTF.

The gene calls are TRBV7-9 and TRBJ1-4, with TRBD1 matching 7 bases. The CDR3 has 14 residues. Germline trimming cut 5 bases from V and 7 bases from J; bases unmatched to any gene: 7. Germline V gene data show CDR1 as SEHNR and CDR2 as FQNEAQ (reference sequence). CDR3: CASSPARGGEKLFF. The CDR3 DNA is TGTGCCAGCAGCCCTGCCAGGGGGGGTGAAAAACTGTTTTTT.

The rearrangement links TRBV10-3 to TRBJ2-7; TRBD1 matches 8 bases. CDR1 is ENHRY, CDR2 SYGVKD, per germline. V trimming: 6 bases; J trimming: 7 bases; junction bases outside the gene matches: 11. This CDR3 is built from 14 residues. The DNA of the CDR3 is TGTGCCATCAGAAGCGGGCAGGGGGCGGGGGAGCAGTACGTC. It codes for CAIRSGQGAGEQYV.

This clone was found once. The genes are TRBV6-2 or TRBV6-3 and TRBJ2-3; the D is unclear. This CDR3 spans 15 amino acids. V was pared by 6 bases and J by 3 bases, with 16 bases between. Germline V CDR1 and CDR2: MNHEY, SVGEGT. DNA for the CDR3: TGTGCCAGCAGCCTTAACCTTTGGACGACAGATACGCAGTATTTT. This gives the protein CASSLNLWTTDTQYF.

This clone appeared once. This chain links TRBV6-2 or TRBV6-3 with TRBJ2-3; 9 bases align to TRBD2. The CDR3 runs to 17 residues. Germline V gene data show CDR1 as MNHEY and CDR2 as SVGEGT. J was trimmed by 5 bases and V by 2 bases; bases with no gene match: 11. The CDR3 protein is CASSYKSSGGVEDTQYF. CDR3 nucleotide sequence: TGTGCCAGCAGTTACAAGAGTAGCGGGGGAGTTGAAGATACGCAGTATTTT.

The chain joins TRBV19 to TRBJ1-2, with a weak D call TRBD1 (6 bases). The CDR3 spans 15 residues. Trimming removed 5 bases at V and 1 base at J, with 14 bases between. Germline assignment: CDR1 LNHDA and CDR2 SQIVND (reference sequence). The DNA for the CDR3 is TGTGCCAGTAGTCCACTCTTACAGGGTAACTATGGCTACACCTTC. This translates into CASSPLLQGNYGYTF.

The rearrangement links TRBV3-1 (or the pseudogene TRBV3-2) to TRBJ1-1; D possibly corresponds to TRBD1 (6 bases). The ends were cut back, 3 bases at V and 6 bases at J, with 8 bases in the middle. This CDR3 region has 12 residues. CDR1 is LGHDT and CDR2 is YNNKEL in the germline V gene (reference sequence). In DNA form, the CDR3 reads TGTGCCAGCAGCCATGGGGGCCCTGAAGCTTTCTTT. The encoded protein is CASSHGGPEAFF.

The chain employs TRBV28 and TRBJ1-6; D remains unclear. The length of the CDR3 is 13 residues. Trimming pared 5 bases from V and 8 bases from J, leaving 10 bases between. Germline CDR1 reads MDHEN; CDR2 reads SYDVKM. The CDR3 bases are TGTGCCAGCAGTATTGACCCGTATTCACCCCTCCACTTT. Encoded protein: CASSIDPYSPLHF.

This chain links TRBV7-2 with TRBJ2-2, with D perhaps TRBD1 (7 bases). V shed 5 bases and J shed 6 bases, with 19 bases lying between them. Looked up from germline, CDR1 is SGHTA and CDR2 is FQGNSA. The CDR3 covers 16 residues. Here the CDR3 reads CASSVIGRGVSGELFF. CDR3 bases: TGTGCCAGCAGCGTGATCGGCAGGGGGGTTTCCGGGGAGCTGTTTTTT.

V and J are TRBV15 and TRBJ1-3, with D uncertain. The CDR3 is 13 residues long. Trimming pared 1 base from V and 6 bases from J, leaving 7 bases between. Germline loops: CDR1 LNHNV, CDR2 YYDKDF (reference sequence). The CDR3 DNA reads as TGTGCCACCAGCAGAGCGAAGGAAAACACCATATATTTT. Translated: CATSRAKENTIYF.

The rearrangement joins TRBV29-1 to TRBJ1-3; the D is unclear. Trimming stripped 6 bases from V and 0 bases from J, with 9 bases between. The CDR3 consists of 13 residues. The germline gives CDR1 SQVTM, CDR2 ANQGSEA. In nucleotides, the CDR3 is TGCAGCGTCCGGAGCAACTCTGGAAACACCATATATTTT. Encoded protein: CSVRSNSGNTIYF.